The rows below give T cell receptor beta chains drawn from one sample of a study of CD8+CD57+ T cells in acquired aplastic anemia. TCRdb independently ran MiXCR on the reads; one entry per CDR3 protein. This sample has around 200,000 distinct CDR3 sequences, with around half found just once. The specimen sequenced was sorted CD4+, CD8+, or CD8+CD57+ T cells (not recorded which) from PBMCs. These receptors originate from a human donor with aplastic anemia. Both conserved end residues are part of each CDR3. The D gene is left open where the match is weak. Expanded clones are given a class, and other clones once, few, many or no size at all.

V gene,J gene,clone size,D gene,CDR3 protein,CDR3 DNA
TRBV15,TRBJ2-2,-,-,CATSGGTVNTGELFF,TGTGCCACCAGCGGTGGGACGGTAAACACCGGGGAGCTGTTTTTT
TRBV7-4,TRBJ2-1,-,-,CAREPGTTYNEQFF,TGTGCTAGAGAACCCGGGACGACATACAATGAGCAGTTCTTC
TRBV20-1,TRBJ2-7,many,TRBD2,CSASQAGAPSVQYF,TGCAGTGCTAGTCAAGCGGGAGCCCCCAGCGTGCAGTACTTC
TRBV5-1,TRBJ2-4,few,-,CASSLAGRGAKNIQYF,TGTGCCAGCAGTCTTGCTGGCAGGGGAGCCAAAAACATTCAGTACTTC
TRBV6-7,TRBJ1-6,many,-,CANPCDSPLHF,TGTGCCAACCCCTGTGATTCACCCCTCCACTTT
TRBV11-1,TRBJ2-3,-,TRBD2,CASSLGLAEITDTQYF,TGTGCCAGCAGCCTAGGACTAGCGGAGATCACAGATACGCAGTATTTT
TRBV7-9,TRBJ2-7,many,-,CASSTRGGPRYEQYF,TGTGCCAGCAGTACCAGGGGGGGCCCTCGTTACGAGCAGTACTTC
TRBV9,TRBJ2-1,once,-,CASSVEGRNEQFF,TGTGCCAGCAGCGTAGAGGGACGGAATGAGCAGTTCTTC
TRBV2,TRBJ2-1,-,-,CASSVSRINEQFF,TGTGCCAGCAGTGTCTCTAGGATCAATGAGCAGTTCTTC
TRBV11-2,TRBJ2-7,-,TRBD2,CASSLTLSGAYEQYF,TGTGCCAGCAGCTTAACTCTTAGCGGGGCCTACGAGCAGTACTTC